One sample yielded the 17 T cell receptor beta chains listed below, sequenced in a study of regulatory T cells in long-lasting Graves disease. In building TCR beta libraries, iRepertoire HTBI primers were used together with Arm-PCR of CDR3 regions. TCRdb used MiXCR to reprocess the multiplex PCR reads, holding one entry per CDR3 protein. The table lists about 210,000 distinct CDR3 sequences, around 19% of them singletons. Stated time point: newly diagnosed GD, antithyroid drugs for less than 3 months. PBMC RNA served as the TCR library source. Another study also made use of these data, one on T cells in Graves' hyperthyroidism and ophthalmopathy.

Sequences were derived from peripheral blood mononuclear cells (PBMCs), sampled at new diagnosis, from a patient treated with antithyroid drugs. All receptors derive from a woman aged 25 to 45 with Graves disease.

This clonotype was seen at least ten times. The chain employs TRBV6-2 or TRBV6-3 and TRBJ1-2; weak D call: TRBD1 (5 bases). CDR1 is MNHEY, CDR2 SVGEGT, per germline. V lost 4 bases and J 6 bases, leaving 12 bases between the germline ends. The CDR3 is 13 residues long. The CDR3 loop is CASSSGGGDGYTF. The CDR3 DNA reads as TGTGCCAGCAGTTCTGGGGGGGGGGATGGCTACACCTTC.

Details on this clonotype: Germline and junction disagree at one end, which may indicate a read error. The rearrangement uses TRBV18 and TRBJ1-1; no reliable D call. The CDR3 runs to 14 residues. Germline V gives CDR1 KGHSH, CDR2 LQKENI. CDR3 nucleotide sequence: TGTGCCAGCTCACGAGGACCGGGGAACACTGAAGCTTCCTTT. This gives the protein CASSRGPGNTEASF.

This clonotype was seen ten or more times. This chain joins TRBV20-1 and TRBJ2-7, with D tentatively TRBD1 (5 bases). Germline V gives CDR1 DFQATT, CDR2 SNEGSKA (reference sequence). The CDR3 spans 14 residues. Trimming left V 1 base short and J 6 bases short, with 16 bases between. The CDR3, as DNA: TGCAGTGCTAGAGTTACCCCCGGTGGGGCCGAGCAGTACTTC. It encodes CSARVTPGGAEQYF.

The rearrangement uses TRBV20-1 and TRBJ2-1, with D perhaps TRBD2 (7 bases). CDR3 length equals 16 residues. V lost 0 bases and J lost 2, with 14 bases in between. Germline loops: CDR1 DFQATT, CDR2 SNEGSKA (reference sequence). CDR3 bases: TGCAGTGCTAGAGACGTAACGGGGGGCGCCTACAATGAGCAGTTCTTC. As protein: CSARDVTGGAYNEQFF.

The V gene is TRBV19, the J gene TRBJ2-7; a possible D gene is TRBD1 (5 bases). The CDR3 totals 13 residues. The germline V gene has CDR1 LNHDA and CDR2 SQIVND (reference sequence). Trimming pared 4 bases from V and 3 bases from J, leaving 10 bases between. Here the CDR3 DNA reads TGTGCCAGTAGTACCCAGGGTCTCTACGAGCAGTACTTC. It specifies CASSTQGLYEQYF.

The rearrangement links TRBV2 to TRBJ2-2; a possible D gene is TRBD1 (6 bases). V lost 6 bases and J lost 6, with 20 bases in between. The V gene's germline CDR1 is SNHLY and CDR2 FYNNEI. The CDR3 loop spans 16 amino acids. The CDR3 nucleotides read TGTGCCAGCAGCGGACAAAATTCCAGGGGCGCCGGGGAGCTGTTTTTT. It specifies CASSGQNSRGAGELFF.

With respect to this clonotype: This may be a read error: a much more frequent sequence differs by one nucleotide. The rearrangement links TRBV20-1 to TRBJ1-4; D gene unclear. The CDR3 length is 15 residues. Germline CDR1 DFQATT, CDR2 SNEGSKA (reference sequence). CDR3 amino acids: CSARDVQKSNEELFF. In nucleotides, the CDR3 is TGCAGTGCTAGAGATGTGCAGAAATCTAATGAAGAACTGTTTTTT.

This clonotype appeared many times. Compared with germline, one end of the junction differs, possibly owing to a read error. CDR3 loop: CASSSAPSSTF. The DNA of the CDR3 is TGTGCCAGCAGTTCGGCCCCCTCCTCCACCTTT. The chain combines TRBV28 with TRBJ1-1, with no clear D. Germline-derived CDR1 and CDR2 are MDHEN and SYDVKM. The CDR3 consists of 11 residues.

Only a few counts were recorded for this clonotype. The rearrangement links TRBV6-1 to TRBJ1-6; TRBD1 matches at 9 bases. Germline V gene lookup returns CDR1 MNHNS and CDR2 SASEGT. The CDR3 consists of 14 residues. V trimming: 7 bases; J trimming: 9 bases; junction bases outside the gene matches: 7. The CDR3 DNA follows: TGTGCCAGCACCCCCCGGGACAGGGTTTCACCCCTCCACTTT. Translated: CASTPRDRVSPLHF.

This clonotype was seen many times. V is TRBV3-1 and J is TRBJ2-4; D possibly corresponds to TRBD2 (5 bases). V was trimmed by 2 bases and J by 2 bases, leaving 7 bases between them. CDR1 and CDR2 (germline): LGHDT, YNNKEL (reference sequence). This CDR3 has 14 amino acids. The CDR3 nucleotides are TGTGCCAGCAGCCAACTAGCCTCCAAAAACATTCAGTACTTC. Translating it yields CASSQLASKNIQYF.

This clonotype was detected ten times or more. This sequence joins TRBV20-1 and TRBJ2-3, with D uncertain. The V end was cut by 3 bases, the J end by 3 bases, with 16 bases between. CDR1 is DFQATT, CDR2 SNEGSKA, per germline (reference sequence). The CDR3 covers 15 residues. Here the CDR3 reads CSASEAQVGTDTQYF. The CDR3 DNA follows: TGCAGTGCTAGTGAGGCCCAGGTGGGGACAGATACGCAGTATTTT.

At least ten counts were recorded for this clonotype. This chain joins TRBV28 and TRBJ1-2; the D gene is possibly TRBD1 (5 bases). The V and J ends lost 2 bases and 6 bases respectively, with 10 bases between them. Germline CDR1 reads MDHEN; CDR2 reads SYDVKM. The CDR3 runs to 13 residues. CDR3 loop: CASSLGRGHGYTF. The CDR3 nucleotides read TGTGCCAGCAGTTTAGGGAGGGGACATGGCTACACCTTC.

Details on this clonotype: One base away lies a much larger clone, so this may be a sequencing read error. This chain joins TRBV27 and TRBJ2-1; D is undetermined. The V end was cut by 4 bases, the J end by 9 bases, with 13 bases between. From germline, CDR1 is MNHEY and CDR2 SMNVEV (reference sequence). This CDR3 contains 13 residues. CDR3 sequence: CASSSGFHSEQFF. The CDR3 DNA sequence: TGTGCCAGCAGTTCCGGATTTCACAGTGAGCAGTTCTTC.

This sequence joins TRBV9 and TRBJ1-1; TRBD1 matches at 8 bases. CDR1 is SGDLS and CDR2 is YYNGEE in the germline V gene. The junction had 9 bases not matched to a gene; V was cut back by 4 bases and J by 4 bases. There are 15 residues in the CDR3. CDR3 DNA: TGTGCCAGCAGCTTCACGACAGGGGCGCGCACTGAAGCTTTCTTT. Translated: CASSFTTGARTEAFF.

Ten or more counts support this clonotype. The chain joins TRBV6-5 to TRBJ2-1; possible D gene TRBD2, 6 bases. The ends were cut back, 2 bases at V and 3 bases at J, with 11 bases in the middle. Germline assignment: CDR1 MNHEY and CDR2 SVGAGI. The CDR3 has 15 residues. The CDR3 nucleotides are TGTGCCAGCAGTTACGGTGGACTATACTACAATGAGCAGTTCTTC. It is translated as CASSYGGLYYNEQFF.

In its sample, this clonotype was seen many times. This sequence joins TRBV9 and TRBJ2-1; 16 nucleotides match TRBD2. This CDR3 region has 16 residues. Per the germline V gene, CDR1 is SGDLS and CDR2 is YYNGEE. The V segment lost 4 bases and the J segment 8 bases; nucleotides outside the gene matches: 6. In DNA form, the CDR3 reads TGTGCCAGCAGCTACTCCGGGACTAGCGGGGGGGATGAGCAGTTCTTC. This sequence encodes CASSYSGTSGGDEQFF.

This clonotype appeared many times. An end of the junction does not agree with germline; a read error may underlie this. The gene calls are TRBV3-1 and TRBJ2-1, with 10 bases fitting TRBD2. CDR1 and CDR2 from the germline V gene are LGHDT and YNNKEL (reference sequence). There are 15 residues in the CDR3. The CDR3 DNA is TGTGCCAGCAGGCAAGCGGGAGGGGACTACAATGAGCAGTTCTTC. Encoded protein: CASRQAGGDYNEQFF.